This T cell receptor beta chain was sequenced in a study of cytomegalovirus exposure and HLA in healthy donors. Overall study findings and caveats: As a later analysis revealed, the rate of TCR association differed by HLA locus, with DRB1 most and HLA-C fewest. At a 0.05 false discovery rate, a later analysis found approximately 17,000 TCR beta sequences to be associated with HLA alleles. V- and J-gene trimming of TCR beta was linked (in a later analysis) to a missense DCLRE1C variant.

On this clone: What it binds is not known.

PCR employed 60 Vbeta and 13 Jbeta primers. Only in-frame clones appear in the TCRdb table, and some are missing; sequencing was by immunoSEQ multiplex PCR. The data hold about 110,000 clones, with over 60% observed a single time. The CDR3 consists of 15 residues. In germline, CDR1 is LNHDA, CDR2 SQIVND (reference sequence). V was clipped by 3 bases and J by 0 bases, with 8 bases between them. The sample consisted of PBMCs. This TCR derives from a human donor in good health. V and J are TRBV19 and TRBJ2-2; no clear D gene. The CDR3 sequence is CASSMWHANTGELFF. In DNA, the CDR3 is TGTGCCAGTAGTATGTGGCACGCGAACACCGGGGAGCTGTTTTTT.